What follows describes a single T cell receptor beta chain. Antigen: not known. This record comes from a study of response to subunit inactivated influenza vaccine. General study results and limits: Authors proposed each seasonal influenza vaccination draws in few new T cells.

The CDR3 is 16 residues long. Germline V gene sequence: CDR1 LGHNA, CDR2 YNFKEQ. Trimming removed 5 bases from V and 7 bases from J; junction bases left unmatched: 5. TCRdb itself ran the RT-PCR reads through MiXCR, one entry per CDR3 protein. The sample carries 540,000 or so distinct CDR3 sequences, 13% recorded once. Sequencing used PBMCs from blood, obtained roughly 47 days after vaccination. J is TRBJ2-2 and V is TRBV4-2; 15 bases are a match to TRBD2. The origin of this receptor is a man aged 45-60 years who received an inactivated influenza vaccine. The CDR3 reads CASSFGLAGGVGELFF. The CDR3 DNA follows: TGTGCCAGCAGCTTCGGACTAGCGGGGGGGGTCGGGGAGCTGTTTTTT.